The 15 T cell receptor beta chains listed next were all sequenced from one sample in a study of shared clonotypes between healthy human individuals. TCRdb's table, derived via immunoSEQ multiplex PCR, lists solely in-frame clones and lacks some. The profile shows hundreds of thousands of clones, almost 97% of them singletons. Sequencing was carried out using naive CD4+ T cells sorted from blood. Subset given: CD45RA+ positively selected. The source is a woman in her thirties in good health.

J is TRBJ1-4 and V is TRBV5-1; D gene uncertain. The CDR3 is 13 amino acids. V lost 4 bases and J 8 bases, leaving 12 bases between the germline ends. Germline lookup yields CDR1 SGHRS and CDR2 YFSETQ. The CDR3 DNA sequence: TGCGCCAGCAGCGACCCGGCGAAAGAAAAACTGTTTTTT. This codes for CASSDPAKEKLFF.

This chain joins TRBV2 and TRBJ2-5, with D maybe TRBD2 (5 bases). Trimming pared 6 bases from V and 2 bases from J, leaving 10 bases between. This CDR3 region has 13 residues. The germline V gene encodes CDR1 SNHLY and CDR2 FYNNEI. The CDR3 region is CASRVDSQETQYF. The CDR3 DNA reads TGTGCCAGCAGAGTGGACTCACAAGAGACCCAGTACTTC.

The V call is TRBV28, the J call TRBJ2-7, with 9 bases aligning to TRBD1. Losses at the gene ends were 10 bases for V and 5 bases for J; bases not matched to a gene: 15. CDR3 length: 15 residues. CDR1 and CDR2 from the germline V gene are MDHEN and SYDVKM. CDR3 amino acids: CATIWTPGTGNEQYF. The CDR3 DNA reads TGTGCCACCATATGGACTCCCGGGACAGGGAACGAGCAGTACTTC.

Worth noting for this clone: Other DNA sequences of this sample code for an identical CDR3. The chain is built from TRBV5-1 and TRBJ1-4; the match to TRBD1 covers 7 bases. V was pared by 4 bases and J by 0 bases, with 0 bases of the junction left unmatched. The CDR3 has 14 amino acids. Germline V CDR1 and CDR2: SGHRS, YFSETQ. The CDR3 loop is CASSGTATNEKLFF. CDR3 nucleotides: TGCGCCAGCAGCGGGACAGCAACTAATGAAAAACTGTTTTTT.

J is TRBJ1-2 and V is TRBV7-9; 10 nucleotides agree with TRBD1. After removal of 2 bases from V and 3 bases from J, the junction contained 12 bases not matched to a gene. Germline-derived CDR1 and CDR2 are SEHNR and FQNEAQ (reference sequence). The CDR3 runs to 18 residues. In DNA, the CDR3 is TGTGCCAGCAGCTTATTTAGTTGGGGGACAGGGGCGTACTATGGCTACACCTTC. It translates to CASSLFSWGTGAYYGYTF.

A single count supports this clone. The V gene is TRBV11-2, the J gene TRBJ2-7; 7 bases are shared with TRBD1. V lost 0 bases, J lost 2 bases, and 7 bases stayed unmatched. Germline V gene lookup returns CDR1 SGHAT and CDR2 FQNNGV. The CDR3 is 16 amino acids. CDR3 in DNA: TGTGCCAGCAGCTTAGATGGCCAGGGGGTCCCCTACGAGCAGTACTTC. This encodes CASSLDGQGVPYEQYF. Complete variable domain (other parts from reference TRBV11-2 and TRBJ2-7): EAGVAQSPRYKIIEKRQSVAFWCNPISGHATLYWYQQILGQGPKLLIQFQNNGVVDDSQLPKDRFSAERLKGVDSTLKIQPAKLEDSAVYLCASSLDGQGVPYEQYFGPGTRLTVT.

The genes are TRBV2 and TRBJ2-7; the match to TRBD2 covers 10 bases. The germline V gene encodes CDR1 SNHLY and CDR2 FYNNEI. The CDR3 spans 15 residues. The V gene end was trimmed by 3 bases and the J gene end by 4 bases; junction bases not matched to a gene: 6. In DNA, the CDR3 is TGTGCCAGCAGTGAGAGAGCTAGCGGGGGTTACGAGCAGTACTTC. This sequence encodes CASSERASGGYEQYF.

The chain joins TRBV29-1 to TRBJ1-1; maybe TRBD1 (5 bases). This CDR3 has 14 amino acids. Germline CDR1 reads SQVTM; CDR2 reads ANQGSEA. Trimming pared 6 bases from V and 4 bases from J, leaving 18 bases between. CDR3 coding DNA: TGCAGCGTGGGGCTCGGGACCTCCCCCACTGAAGCTTTCTTT. The encoded protein is CSVGLGTSPTEAFF.

The gene calls are TRBV28 and TRBJ2-1; 7 positions match TRBD2. J was trimmed by 7 bases and V by 4 bases; bases with no gene match: 13. CDR1 is MDHEN, CDR2 SYDVKM, per germline. The CDR3 consists of 16 residues. The CDR3 sequence: CASSSSGGPDRNEQFF. As DNA, the CDR3 is TGTGCCAGCAGTTCTAGCGGAGGGCCCGATCGGAATGAGCAGTTCTTC. Full variable domain (outside the CDR3, taken from reference TRBV28 and TRBJ2-1): DVKVTQSSRYLVKRTGEKVFLECVQDMDHENMFWYRQDPGLGLRLIYFSYDVKMKEKGDIPEGYSVSREKKERFSLILESASTNQTSMYLCASSSSGGPDRNEQFFGPGTRLTVL.

This chain's CDR3 is CASIPGRDFPEAFF. The CDR3, as DNA: TGTGCCAGCATACCGGGACGGGATTTCCCTGAAGCTTTCTTT. This sequence joins TRBV6-1 and TRBJ1-1; possible D gene TRBD1, 5 bases. CDR1 is MNHNS, CDR2 SASEGT, per germline. The CDR3 consists of 14 residues. Trimming removed 7 bases at V and 6 bases at J, with 18 bases between.

The chain carries TRBV18 and TRBJ2-5; possible D gene TRBD1, 6 bases. The CDR3 is 14 residues long. Germline V gene data show CDR1 as KGHSH and CDR2 as LQKENI. V was cut by 3 bases and J by 4 bases, with 12 bases left in between. CDR3 nucleotide sequence: TGTGCCAGCTCACCTCAGACAGGTTCAGAGACCCAGTACTTC. Encoded protein: CASSPQTGSETQYF.

The chain recombines TRBV7-3 with TRBJ1-1, with 9 positions matching TRBD1. V lost 8 bases to trimming and J lost 0 bases; unmatched junction nucleotides: 16. The CDR3 loop spans 18 amino acids. CDR1 is SGHTA, CDR2 FQGTGA, per germline. The CDR3 sequence is CASASMGQGGPLNTEAFF. The CDR3 nucleotides are TGTGCCAGCGCGAGTATGGGACAGGGAGGGCCTCTGAACACTGAAGCTTTCTTT. Filled out from reference TRBV7-3 and TRBJ1-1, the complete variable domain reads GAGVSQTPSNKVTEKGKYVELRCDPISGHTALYWYRQSLGQGPEFLIYFQGTGAADDSGLPNDRFFAVRPEGSVSTLKIQRTERGDSAVYLCASASMGQGGPLNTEAFFGQGTRLTVV.

The gene calls are TRBV28 and TRBJ1-5, with unresolved D. The CDR3 spans 12 residues. Trimming took off 2 bases at V and 8 bases at J, with 7 bases between the two ends. Germline CDR1 reads MDHEN; CDR2 reads SYDVKM. The chain's CDR3 is CASSLNGEPQHF. In DNA form, the CDR3 reads TGTGCCAGCAGTTTAAATGGAGAGCCCCAGCATTTT.

The chain links TRBV7-2 to TRBJ2-2; a possible D gene is TRBD2 (6 bases). The CDR3 is 17 residues long. V lost 1 base and J 8 bases, leaving 20 bases between the germline ends. CDR1 is SGHTA and CDR2 is FQGNSA in the germline V gene. In DNA form, the CDR3 reads TGTGCCAGCAGCTTAGTGTCGGAGGGGATTAGGGGAGGGGAGCTGTTTTTT. Encoded protein: CASSLVSEGIRGGELFF.

CDR3: CASSLKGNQPQHF. CDR3 DNA sequence: TGTGCCAGCAGCTTAAAGGGGAATCAGCCCCAGCATTTT. The chain combines TRBV7-6 with TRBJ1-5, with D tentatively TRBD1 (5 bases). V gave up 2 bases and J gave up 4 bases, with 6 bases separating them. The CDR3 extends over 13 amino acids. Germline CDR1 reads SGHVS; CDR2 reads FNYEAQ.